The next 14 T cell receptor beta chains were all read from a single sample in a study of blood T cell repertoires in COVID-19. Sequencing was performed with immunoSEQ multiplex PCR; in TCRdb, only in-frame clones are kept and a portion is missing. The sample has 120,000 or so clones; 87% are singletons. The sample was peripheral blood. Receptors originate from a human donor in a cohort sampled during active COVID-19.

The chain couples TRBV7-6 to TRBJ2-1; TRBD2 agrees at 11 bases. Germline V gives CDR1 SGHVS, CDR2 FNYEAQ. V dropped 5 bases and J dropped 2; count of bases not matched to a gene: 5. The CDR3 is made up of 16 amino acids. CDR3 amino acids: CASSTRLAGPYNEQFF. The CDR3 nucleotides are TGTGCCAGCAGCACCCGACTAGCGGGGCCCTACAATGAGCAGTTCTTC.

V usage is TRBV29-1 and J usage is TRBJ2-5, with 12 positions matching TRBD2. CDR3 length: 15 residues. V trimming: 3 bases; J trimming: 5 bases; junction bases outside the gene matches: 7. Germline V gene lookup returns CDR1 SQVTM and CDR2 ANQGSEA. The CDR3 reads CSVERGLAGGETQYF. In nucleotides, the CDR3 is TGCAGCGTTGAGAGAGGGCTAGCGGGGGGGGAGACCCAGTACTTC.

As for this clone: The sample carries other DNA sequences with the same CDR3. The chain is built from TRBV6-1 and TRBJ1-1; 8 bases fit TRBD1. V was pared by 3 bases and J by 2 bases, with 2 bases of the junction left unmatched. This CDR3 comprises 14 residues. Germline CDR1 and CDR2: MNHNS and SASEGT. The CDR3 region is CASSEDRVNTEAFF. For the CDR3, the DNA is TGTGCCAGCAGTGAGGACAGGGTAAACACTGAAGCTTTCTTT.

The chain couples TRBV19 to TRBJ1-4; D is ambiguous. This CDR3 is 14 amino acids long. V lost 3 bases, J lost 3 bases, and 8 bases lay in between. From germline, CDR1 is LNHDA and CDR2 SQIVND (reference sequence). The chain's CDR3 is CASSIRVPNEKLFF. The CDR3 DNA reads as TGTGCCAGTAGTATCCGGGTCCCTAATGAAAAACTGTTTTTT.

The V call is TRBV3-1 (or the pseudogene TRBV3-2), the J call TRBJ1-6, with D possibly TRBD1 on 6 matching bases. The CDR3 extends over 15 amino acids. Germline-derived CDR1 and CDR2 are LGHDT and YNNKEL (reference sequence). V shed 0 bases and J shed 7 bases, with 10 bases lying between them. The CDR3 nucleotides are TGTGCCAGCAGCCAAGAGGGACATGGGAATTCACCCCTCCACTTT. It translates to CASSQEGHGNSPLHF.

V gene TRBV30 combines with J gene TRBJ1-4, with 12 nucleotides matching TRBD1. The CDR3 is made up of 14 amino acids. The germline gives CDR1 GTSNPN, CDR2 SVGIG (reference sequence). After removal of 2 bases from V and 8 bases from J, the junction contained 3 bases not matched to a gene. The CDR3 DNA reads TGTGCCTGGAGTCCCGGGACAGGGGGCGAAAAACTGTTTTTT. This codes for CAWSPGTGGEKLFF.

This clone was seen only a few times. The rearrangement uses TRBV4-1 and TRBJ2-7; TRBD2 aligns across 7 bases. The germline gives CDR1 MGHRA, CDR2 YSYEKL. V was pared by 2 bases and J by 3 bases, with 10 bases of the junction left unmatched. CDR3 length equals 16 residues. The CDR3 bases are TGCGCCAGCAGCCAAATAGTTTCTAGCGGAGACTACGAGCAGTACTTC. Encoded protein: CASSQIVSSGDYEQYF.

V gene TRBV6-6 combines with J gene TRBJ2-5; TRBD2 aligns across 16 bases. The CDR3 covers 17 residues. Trimming removed 5 bases from V and 5 bases from J; junction bases left unmatched: 8. Per the germline V gene, CDR1 is MNHNY and CDR2 is SVGAGI (reference sequence). In DNA, the CDR3 is TGTGCCAGCAGTCTGCAGGGACTAGCGGGAGGGCCGGAGACCCAGTACTTC. Translating it yields CASSLQGLAGGPETQYF.

This sequence joins TRBV9 and TRBJ2-2; D might be TRBD2 (7 bases). V gave up 4 bases and J gave up 3 bases, with 16 bases separating them. CDR1 is SGDLS, CDR2 YYNGEE, per germline. The CDR3 has 16 residues. The CDR3 DNA reads as TGTGCCAGCAGCCCTTCGGCCGGGGGGCACACCGGGGAGCTGTTTTTT. It specifies CASSPSAGGHTGELFF.

The chain joins TRBV2 to TRBJ2-1, with no clear D. This CDR3 spans 11 amino acids. Per the germline V gene, CDR1 is SNHLY and CDR2 is FYNNEI. Trimming stripped 9 bases from V and 1 base from J, with 4 bases between. This CDR3 reads CASPSYNEQFF. The CDR3 DNA reads TGTGCCAGTCCTTCCTACAATGAGCAGTTCTTC.

This chain joins TRBV28 and TRBJ2-7; TRBD2 might be the D (5 bases). CDR1 is MDHEN, CDR2 SYDVKM, per germline. V gave up 3 bases and J gave up 5 bases, with 8 bases separating them. The CDR3 extends over 12 amino acids. Here the CDR3 reads CASSFFGDEQYF. DNA of the CDR3: TGTGCCAGCAGTTTTTTCGGGGACGAGCAGTACTTC.

The gene calls are TRBV18 and TRBJ2-2; D is ambiguous. Trimming left V 4 bases short and J 5 bases short, with 5 bases between. Germline-derived CDR1 and CDR2 are KGHSH and LQKENI. The CDR3 totals 12 residues. CDR3 residues: CASSLLTGELFF. The CDR3 nucleotides are TGTGCCAGCTCACTATTAACCGGGGAGCTGTTTTTT.

The chain combines TRBV5-4 with TRBJ1-5, with D possibly being TRBD1 (5 bases). V was trimmed by 5 bases and J by 0 bases, leaving 9 bases between them. The CDR3 extends over 14 amino acids. From germline, CDR1 is SGHNT and CDR2 YYREEE (reference sequence). DNA of the CDR3: TGTGCCAGCAGTAAGGGGAATAGCAATCAGCCCCAGCATTTT. As protein: CASSKGNSNQPQHF.

The V gene is TRBV19, the J gene TRBJ2-5; 8 bases align to TRBD2. The junction had 13 bases not matched to a gene; V was cut back by 8 bases and J by 5 bases. Germline V gene data show CDR1 as LNHDA and CDR2 as SQIVND (reference sequence). CDR3 length: 15 residues. For the CDR3, the DNA is TGTGCCAGTGGACTGAAAAGCGGGGGTCTGGAGACCCAGTACTTC. Protein sequence: CASGLKSGGLETQYF.